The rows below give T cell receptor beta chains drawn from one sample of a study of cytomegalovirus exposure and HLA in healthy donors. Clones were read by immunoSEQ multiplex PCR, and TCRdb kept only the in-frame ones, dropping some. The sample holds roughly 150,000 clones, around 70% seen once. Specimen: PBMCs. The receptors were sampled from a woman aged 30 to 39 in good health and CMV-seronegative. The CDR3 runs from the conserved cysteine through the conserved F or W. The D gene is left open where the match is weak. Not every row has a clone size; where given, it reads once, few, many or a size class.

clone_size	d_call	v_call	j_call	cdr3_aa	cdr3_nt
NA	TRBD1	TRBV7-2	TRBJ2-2	CASSRGQGHSTGELFF	TGTGCCAGCAGCCGTGGACAGGGCCATAGTACCGGGGAGCTGTTTTTT
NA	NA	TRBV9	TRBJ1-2	CASDKGNYGYTF	TGTGCCAGCGATAAGGGGAACTATGGCTACACCTTC
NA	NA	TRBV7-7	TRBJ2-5	CASSPVSGPQETQYF	TGTGCTAGCAGCCCAGTTTCAGGGCCCCAAGAGACCCAGTACTTC
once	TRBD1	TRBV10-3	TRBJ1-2	CAISEDRGNYGYTF	TGTGCCATCAGTGAGGACAGGGGGAACTATGGCTACACCTTC
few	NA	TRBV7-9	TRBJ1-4	CASSKTGAYEKLFF	TGTGCCAGCAGCAAGACAGGCGCCTATGAAAAACTGTTTTTT
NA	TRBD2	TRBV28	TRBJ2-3	CASSSTSGPTDTQYF	TGTGCCAGCAGCTCGACTAGCGGGCCCACAGATACGCAGTATTTT
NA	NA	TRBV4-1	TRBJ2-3	CASSHPQALSTDTQYF	TGCGCCAGCAGCCATCCCCAAGCGCTAAGCACAGATACGCAGTATTTT
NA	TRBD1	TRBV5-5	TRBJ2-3	CASSPQGIGDTQYF	TGTGCCAGCAGCCCACAGGGGATAGGAGATACGCAGTATTTT
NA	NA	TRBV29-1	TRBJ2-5	CSVETALEETQYF	TGCAGCGTTGAAACTGCTTTGGAAGAGACCCAGTACTTC
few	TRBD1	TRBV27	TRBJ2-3	CASSFLAGTGDADTQYF	TGTGCCAGCAGTTTCCTTGCCGGGACAGGGGATGCAGATACGCAGTATTTT
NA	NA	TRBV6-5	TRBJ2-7	CASSPTGPPYEQYF	TGTGCCAGCAGTCCAACAGGTCCGCCCTACGAGCAGTACTTC
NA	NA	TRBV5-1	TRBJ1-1	CASSAVRLGEGEAFF	TGCGCCAGCAGCGCAGTTCGACTGGGGGAGGGTGAAGCTTTCTTT
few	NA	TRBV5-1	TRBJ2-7	CASSLTPLTYEQYF	TGCGCCAGCAGCTTGACTCCCTTAACCTACGAGCAGTACTTC
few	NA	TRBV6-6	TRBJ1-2	CASSYAPGVHYGYTF	TGTGCCAGCAGTTACGCCCCAGGGGTTCACTATGGCTACACCTTC
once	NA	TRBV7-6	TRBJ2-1	CASRTGNNEQFF	TGTGCCAGCAGAACAGGCAACAATGAGCAGTTCTTC
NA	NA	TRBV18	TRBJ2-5	CASSPAEETQYF	TGTGCCAGCTCACCAGCAGAAGAGACCCAGTACTTC
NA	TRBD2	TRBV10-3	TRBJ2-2	CAISGTSGSNTGELFF	TGTGCCATCAGTGGGACTAGCGGGAGTAACACCGGGGAGCTGTTTTTT
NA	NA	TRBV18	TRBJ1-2	CASSPAQGGYTF	TGTGCCAGCTCACCAGCCCAGGGGGGCTACACCTTC
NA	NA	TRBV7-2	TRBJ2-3	CASSLYTDTQYF	TGTGCCAGCAGCCTCTACACAGATACGCAGTATTTT
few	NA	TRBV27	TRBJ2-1	CASTHSYNEQFF	TGTGCCAGCACCCACTCCTACAATGAGCAGTTCTTC
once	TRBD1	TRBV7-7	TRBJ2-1	CASSPGQGSNEQFF	TGTGCTAGCAGCCCCGGACAGGGGAGCAATGAGCAGTTCTTC
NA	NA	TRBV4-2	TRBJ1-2	CASSQVSGYGYTF	TGTGCCAGCAGCCAAGTGAGTGGCTATGGCTACACCTTC
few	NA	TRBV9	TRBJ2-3	CASSVAPRLGSTDTQYF	TGTGCCAGCAGCGTAGCCCCGCGGCTAGGTTCCACAGATACGCAGTATTTT
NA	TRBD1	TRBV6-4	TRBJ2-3	CASSDHRGGTDTQYF	TGTGCCAGCAGTGACCACAGGGGAGGCACAGATACGCAGTATTTT
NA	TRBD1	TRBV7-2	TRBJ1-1	CASSLGQVMRGTEAFF	TGTGCCAGCAGCTTGGGACAGGTGATGAGGGGAACTGAAGCTTTCTTT
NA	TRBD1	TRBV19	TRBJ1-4	CASSIGRDRGEEKLFF	TGTGCCAGTAGTATAGGACGGGACAGGGGGGAAGAAAAACTGTTTTTT
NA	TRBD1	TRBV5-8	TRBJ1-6	CASSFESGQGGAPLHF	TGTGCCAGCAGCTTCGAATCGGGACAGGGCGGAGCACCCCTCCACTTT
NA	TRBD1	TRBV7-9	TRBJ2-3	CASSLRGGGTDTQYF	TGTGCCAGCAGCTTAAGAGGGGGCGGCACAGATACGCAGTATTTT
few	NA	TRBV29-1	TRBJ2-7	CSAGGDRAYEQYF	TGCAGCGCCGGGGGGGACAGGGCCTACGAGCAGTACTTC
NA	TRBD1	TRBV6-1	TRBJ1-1	CASRELTGGTRGTEAFF	TGTGCCAGCAGAGAACTTACAGGGGGCACCCGAGGCACTGAAGCTTTCTTT
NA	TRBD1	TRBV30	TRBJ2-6	CACQGAGANVLTF	TGTGCCTGTCAGGGGGCTGGGGCCAACGTCCTGACTTTC
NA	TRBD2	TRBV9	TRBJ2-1	CASSVGSGSDNEQFF	TGTGCCAGCAGCGTAGGTAGCGGGAGCGACAATGAGCAGTTCTTC
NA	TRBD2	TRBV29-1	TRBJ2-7	CSGRLAGVVEQYF	TGCAGCGGTCGACTAGCGGGAGTCGTCGAGCAGTACTTC
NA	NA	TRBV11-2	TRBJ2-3	CASSFGFSTDTQYF	TGTGCCAGCAGCTTCGGTTTTAGCACAGATACGCAGTATTTT
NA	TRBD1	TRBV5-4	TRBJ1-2	CASSDRDYGYTF	TGTGCCAGCAGCGACAGGGACTATGGCTACACCTTC